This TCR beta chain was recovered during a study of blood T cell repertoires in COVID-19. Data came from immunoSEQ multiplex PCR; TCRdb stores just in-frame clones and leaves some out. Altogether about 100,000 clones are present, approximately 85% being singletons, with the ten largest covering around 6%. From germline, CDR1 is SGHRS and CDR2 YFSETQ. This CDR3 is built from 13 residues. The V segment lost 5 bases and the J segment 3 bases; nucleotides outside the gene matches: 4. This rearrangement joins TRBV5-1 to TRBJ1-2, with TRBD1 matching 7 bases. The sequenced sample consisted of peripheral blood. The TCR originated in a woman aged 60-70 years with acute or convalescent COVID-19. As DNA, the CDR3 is TGCGCCAGCAGTCGAACAGGGGACTATGGCTACACCTTC. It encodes CASSRTGDYGYTF.